These T cell receptor beta chains were read from a single sample in a study of radiation and T cells in renal cell carcinoma. Repertoires were generated with immunoSEQ multiplex PCR, while TCRdb's copy carries only in-frame clones and drops some. The data hold just over 95,000 clones, with around 80% observed a single time. Sequencing was performed on blood, taken from a patient whose treatment included radiotherapy and nephrectomy. The receptors come from a man in his 60s with renal cell carcinoma. The CDR3 runs from the conserved cysteine through the conserved F or W. Each record gives: clone size, D gene, CDR3 length, J gene, V gene, CDR3 DNA, CDR3 protein. A D gene is named only where the DNA matches it firmly. The listing skips clone size in some rows; elsewhere it reads once, few, many or a size class.

NA,NA,13,TRBJ2-5,TRBV27,TGTGCCAGCAGTTTGTCCGGCCAGGGGACCCAGTACTTC,CASSLSGQGTQYF
NA,NA,13,TRBJ2-7,TRBV7-2,TGTGCCAGCAGCTTAGAGACCACGGGCGAGCAGTACTTC,CASSLETTGEQYF
once,NA,12,TRBJ1-6,TRBV7-9,TGTGCCAGCAGCTTACCCCGTCGGCCCCTCCACTTT,CASSLPRRPLHF
NA,NA,11,TRBJ2-5,TRBV5-4,TGTGCCAGCAGCTTCAAAGAGACCCAGTACTTC,CASSFKETQYF
many,NA,15,TRBJ2-2,TRBV7-2,TGTGCCAGCACCTTAGGGAGTAGAACCACCGGGGAGCTGTTTTTT,CASTLGSRTTGELFF
NA,TRBD2,20,TRBJ2-3,TRBV9,TGTGCCAGCAGCGTAGGGCCCTTGGGTAGCGGGAGGGCCGTCACAGATACGCAGTATTTT,CASSVGPLGSGRAVTDTQYF
NA,NA,14,TRBJ2-7,TRBV30,TGTGCCTGGACCCACACCGGGATCGCCTACGAGCAGTACTTC,CAWTHTGIAYEQYF
once,NA,15,TRBJ1-2,TRBV5-1,TGCGCCAGCAGCGAAGGACAGTCGATGCACTATGGCTACACCTTC,CASSEGQSMHYGYTF
NA,TRBD1,15,TRBJ2-5,TRBV6-5,TGTGCCAGCACCCAGACAGGGGGATGGCAAGAGACCCAGTACTTC,CASTQTGGWQETQYF
once,NA,13,TRBJ2-3,TRBV18,TGTGCCAGCTCACCACCTGGTGCCACGACGCAGTATTTT,CASSPPGATTQYF
NA,TRBD2,16,TRBJ2-3,TRBV11-3,TGTGCCAGCAGCTTAGGACTAGCGGGAGATGAGGATACGCAGTATTTT,CASSLGLAGDEDTQYF